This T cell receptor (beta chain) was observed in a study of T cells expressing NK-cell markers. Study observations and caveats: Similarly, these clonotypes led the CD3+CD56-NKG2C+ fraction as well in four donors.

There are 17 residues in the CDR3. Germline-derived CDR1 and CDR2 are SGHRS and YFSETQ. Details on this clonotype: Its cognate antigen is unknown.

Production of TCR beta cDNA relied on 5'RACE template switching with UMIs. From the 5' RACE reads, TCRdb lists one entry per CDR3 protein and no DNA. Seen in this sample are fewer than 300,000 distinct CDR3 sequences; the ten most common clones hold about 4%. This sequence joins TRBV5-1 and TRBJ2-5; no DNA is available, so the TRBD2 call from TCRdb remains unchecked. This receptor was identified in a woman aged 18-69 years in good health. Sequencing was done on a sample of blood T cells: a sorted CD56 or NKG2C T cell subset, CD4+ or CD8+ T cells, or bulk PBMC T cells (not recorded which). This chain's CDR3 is CASSLSTSGGAGETQYF.